This entry concerns a single T cell receptor beta chain. This clone was seen just once. The specificity of this receptor is unknown. Base quality data are lacking; no much larger clone is found one base away. The data derive from a study of cytomegalovirus exposure and HLA in healthy donors (dated by TCRdb to between 2016 and 2019). As for the study more broadly: An earlier analysis of roughly 500 of the donors reported about 250 Gb of sequence data and approximately 110 million unique TCR beta sequences from about 180 million T cells. Every repertoire in the discovery cohort had been generated on one and the same sequencing platform. An earlier analysis of fewer than 750 of the donors used high-throughput TCR beta sequencing to judge whether each TCR beta V gene segment behaved as functional or pseudogenic. Genome-wide SNP genotypes for about 65% of the 666 donors were used in a later genetic analysis, which treated that subset as a discovery cohort. The number of typed donors differed by locus: roughly 620-640 for A, B, C, DRB1 and DQB1; 522 for DQA1; some 610 for DPA1; and 400 to 480 for DPB1. Besides the first cohort of some 670 subjects, a separate validation cohort made up of around 120 different subjects was used. In the later analysis, no new phenotypic data were used to find candidate immune exposures; instead, reliance was placed on TCR beta sequences and their occurrence across donors. Class I and class II HLA loci were covered by the typing at four-digit resolution. Because of strong linkage in the cohort, roughly five DR-DQ haplotypes were treated as single units for association and clustering. Of the roughly 400 genotyped donors, roughly 80% fell in the genetic ancestry cluster associated with self-reported Caucasian donors. Among 398 genotyped donors of the cohort, an average of approximately 250,000 unique TCR beta nucleotide sequences were sequenced per donor, around a sixth of them non-productive. Roughly 290 gigabases of sequencing data and around 90 million unique TCR sequences made up an early release that covered under 750 HLA-typed donors. The study was designed to test whether signatures of past pathogen exposure could be identified by cataloging public T cell receptors. The T cell repertoires of under 700 subjects were profiled by immunosequencing and related to cytomegalovirus serostatus. Donor age, sex, ethnicity and CMV serostatus were compiled alongside the repertoire data. The study combined high-throughput TCR immunosequencing, statistical association of individual TCRs with disease status, and machine learning to predict cytomegalovirus infection status. A later analysis re-analyzed previously published TCR beta repertoires from 666 donors and added high-resolution HLA genotyping to study TCR occurrence patterns. Findings and caveats that apply to the study as a whole: At a false discovery rate of 0.05, a later analysis linked around 17,000 TCR beta sequences to specific HLA alleles. When HLA alleles, especially DR and DQ, strongly co-occurred, attributing TCR associations to individual alleles was difficult. According to a later genetic analysis, donors in an Asian-associated ancestry cluster had fewer N-insertions in productive TCRs than the roughly 700-donor mean. The cohort was sequenced for TCR beta chains only, and without alpha or paired-chain data the features that could be detected were limited. Across donors, most TCR sequences were observed very rarely, whereas some public TCRs were present in many individuals. A total of roughly 160 TCR beta chains were listed by the study as associated with cytomegalovirus. A later genetic analysis associated a missense DCLRE1C variant with V-gene and J-gene trimming of TCR beta chains, and an independent cohort replicated the association. A few of the identified cytomegalovirus-associated TCR beta chains were confirmed in vitro to be specific for cytomegalovirus antigens. Compared with equally common non-associated chains, HLA-associated TCR beta chains in a later analysis were more clonally expanded and had lower generation probabilities. The earlier analysis of 587 of the donors excluded approximately 15 rarely observed V segments, including chromosome 9 orphons, because counts were too low. Presence/absence analyses assumed roughly uniform sequencing depth across donors, an assumption that may not hold. A cluster of highly shared sequence variants was judged likely to be a technical artifact of the sequencing pipeline. A further reported finding was that TCR beta sequences accurately predicted the HLA-A and HLA-B alleles for most subjects in the first cohort. Correlated functional status among segregating V segments might be attributable to linkage disequilibrium, but an unknown experimental factor could not be ruled out. An earlier analysis of some 590 of the donors showed that most TCR beta V segments appeared in productive rearrangements either about 87% or about 30% of the time, which broadly matched IMGT annotations. Most CMV-associated TCR beta chains appeared to be HLA-restricted in a later analysis, and the HLA associations seemed to be driven largely by CMV exposure. The 87-base-pair reads could not distinguish some IMGT-functional V segments, including TRBV6-2 and TRBV6-3, so those segments were excluded. HLA typing was unavailable for some donors at each locus, so association tests used only the typed subset. The only immune exposure information available for the cohort was CMV serostatus. According to the authors, the approach could potentially be generalized to other disease states and immunological phenotypes. Cytomegalovirus status was reported to be diagnosed by the classifier with high specificity and sensitivity in both the original and validation cohorts. According to a later analysis, parvovirus B19, influenza, CMV and Epstein-Barr virus appeared linked to several top co-occurrence clusters. According to a later analysis, TCR association rates differed among HLA loci, with DRB1 alleles showing the most associated TCRs and HLA-C alleles showing the fewest.

The method behind the library was the immunoSEQ multiplex PCR assay. The multiplex PCR relied on a mix of 60 forward primers for TCR Vbeta segments and 13 reverse primers for TCR Jbeta segments. Amplification of the CDR3 region of rearranged TCR beta genes was performed with a multiplex PCR assay on genomic DNA. On the Illumina HiSeq System, the amplified TCR beta libraries were sequenced as 87-base-pair reads. The study's own analysis went as follows. In a later analysis, tens of millions of unique TCR beta chains were counted across the approximately 670 repertoires, and about 9.9 million of these chains were shared by at least two donors. A nearest-neighbor algorithm error-corrected the raw reads and collapsed the reads into unique sequences, merging closely related sequences to remove PCR and sequencing errors. CDR3 sequences were aligned to IMGT reference sequences to assign V, D and J gene segments. For a sequence to be retained, a match of at least six nucleotides to both a V gene segment and a J gene segment was required. A rearrangement counted as productive if the CDR3 had no stop codons and remained in frame with V and J, and every other rearrangement counted as non-productive. Following IMGT convention, CDR3 was defined as the stretch from the second conserved V-encoded cysteine up to the conserved J-encoded phenylalanine. The earlier analysis of about 500 of the donors excluded sequences that lacked an unambiguous match to a single V gene segment. In an earlier analysis of around 600 of the donors, V segments were called functional above 56.7% productive rearrangements and were called segregating when the between-donor standard deviation exceeded 5%. A statistical classification framework was built to diagnose cytomegalovirus status from the catalog of TCR beta chain sequences. In a later analysis, V and J genes were assigned by comparing TCR nucleotide sequences against IMGT/GENE-DB human TR gene sequences. A later analysis assigned CDR3 sequences and most-parsimonious VDJ recombination scenarios with the TCRdist pipeline. In a later analysis, each TCR beta chain was defined by its CDR3 amino acid sequence together with its V-gene family, and reads without a unique V-gene family were excluded. To address suspected cross-contamination and a sequencing artifact, a later analysis removed roughly 580 highly shared, low-generation-probability nucleotide sequences. In a later analysis, a clonal expansion index was calculated for each public chain from normalized within-repertoire ranks of inferred template counts. In a later analysis, generation probabilities were computed using a VDJ recombination model fitted to out-of-frame rearrangements, and the results were checked against IGoR. In a later analysis, TCR-TCR, TCR-HLA and TCR-CMV co-occurrence was scored with hypergeometric tests, and a repertoire-size bias correction was applied to TCR pairs. To estimate false discovery rates, a later analysis permuted the HLA or CMV assignments 20 times. A later analysis grouped co-occurring TCRs with DBSCAN, adding TCRdist sequence similarity when clustering within HLA-allele-positive subsets. Co-occurrence clustering excluded repertoires with fewer than 30,000 or more than 120,000 public chains, plus five with anomalous nucleotide sharing. TCRdb's version of the immuneACCESS table is confined to in-frame rearrangements and falls short of the full clone set. An unresolved V gene accounts for under half of the shortfall where checked; the remainder is of unknown origin. The V and J calls and clone size were taken over from that table, and D and trimming were inferred from the DNA. Across this sample there are about 89,000 clones, with 70% to 80% seen only once. The ten largest clones represent approximately 3.7% of the sample.

The cohort comprised some 730 healthy bone marrow donors. Cohort members were all nominally healthy when sampled, although unrecorded immune exposures were likely present. The donor tested CMV seronegative, placing the donor among the 352 seronegative members of the cohort. A peripheral blood sample was collected from each donor, and TCR beta sequencing was performed on peripheral blood mononuclear cells. Genomic DNA was extracted from the blood cell samples with the Qiagen DNeasy Blood Extraction Kit. The CDR3 runs 15 residues from the cysteine to the phenylalanine. Only the CDR3 region is kept as DNA, spanning 45 bases read in frame from base 1. CDR1 and CDR2, looked up from the germline V gene, are KGHSH and LQKENI. From V the trimming removes 3 bases and from J it removes 5 bases, while the gene matches leave 5 bases of the junction unaccounted for.

The TCR was taken from a man between 25 and 39 years old in good health and CMV-seronegative. Sequencing was performed on PBMCs. The V gene is TRBV18 and the J gene is TRBJ2-1; 9 junctional bases match TRBD1. CDR3 reads: CASSPRTGADNEQFF. The DNA is TGTGCCAGCTCACCTCGGACAGGGGCGGACAATGAGCAGTTCTTC.